This T cell receptor (beta chain) was recovered during a study of OX40 agonist ivuxolimab in advanced cancers. Libraries were prepared by immunoSEQ multiplex PCR; TCRdb keeps only in-frame clonotypes and omits some of them. This table has tens of thousands of clones, 93% appearing once. With 6 bases clipped from V and 5 bases from J, the junction kept 5 bases outside the gene matches. The CDR3 runs to 14 residues. The germline gives CDR1 SQVTM, CDR2 ANQGSEA. This clonotype was obtained from an adult with an advanced solid tumor such as melanoma, head and neck, liver or kidney cancer. The genes are TRBV29-1 and TRBJ2-5; TRBD2 matches at 14 bases. The sample consisted of CD4+ or CD8+ T cells sorted from blood, taken in a trial of the OX40 agonist ivuxolimab. The CDR3 loop reads CSVRLAGGPETQYF. DNA of the CDR3: TGCAGCGTGAGACTAGCGGGGGGGCCGGAGACCCAGTACTTC. Complete variable domain (other parts from reference TRBV29-1 and TRBJ2-5): SAVISQKPSRDICQRGTSLTIQCQVDSQVTMMFWYRQQPGQSLTLIATANQGSEATYESGFVIDKFPISRPNLTFSTLTVSNMSPEDSSIYLCSVRLAGGPETQYFGPGTRLLVL.